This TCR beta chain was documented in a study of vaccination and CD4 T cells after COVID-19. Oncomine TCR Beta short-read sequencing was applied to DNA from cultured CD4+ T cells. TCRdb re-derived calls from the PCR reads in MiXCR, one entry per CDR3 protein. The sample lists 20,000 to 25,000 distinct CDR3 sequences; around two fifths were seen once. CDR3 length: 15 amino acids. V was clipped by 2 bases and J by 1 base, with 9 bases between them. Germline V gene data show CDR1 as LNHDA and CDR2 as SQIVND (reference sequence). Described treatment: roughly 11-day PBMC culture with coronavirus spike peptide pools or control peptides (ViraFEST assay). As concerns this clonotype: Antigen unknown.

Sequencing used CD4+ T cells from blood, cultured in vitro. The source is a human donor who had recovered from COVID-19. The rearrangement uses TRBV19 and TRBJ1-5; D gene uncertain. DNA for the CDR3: TGTGCCAGTAGTATAAATGGAGGGAGCAATCAGCCCCAGCATTTT. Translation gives CASSINGGSNQPQHF.